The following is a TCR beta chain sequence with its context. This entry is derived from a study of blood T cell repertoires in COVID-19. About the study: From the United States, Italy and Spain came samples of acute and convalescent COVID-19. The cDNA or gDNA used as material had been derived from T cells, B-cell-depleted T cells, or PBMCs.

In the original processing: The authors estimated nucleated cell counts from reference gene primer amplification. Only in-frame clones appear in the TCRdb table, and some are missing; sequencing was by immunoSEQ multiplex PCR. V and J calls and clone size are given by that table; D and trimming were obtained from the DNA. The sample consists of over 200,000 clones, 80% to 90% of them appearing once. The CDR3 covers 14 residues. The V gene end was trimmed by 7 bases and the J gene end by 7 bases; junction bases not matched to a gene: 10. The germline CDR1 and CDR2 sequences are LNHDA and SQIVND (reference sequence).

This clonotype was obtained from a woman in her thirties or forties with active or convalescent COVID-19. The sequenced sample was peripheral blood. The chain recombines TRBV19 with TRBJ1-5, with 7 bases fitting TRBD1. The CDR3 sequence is CASTGGGGGQPQHF. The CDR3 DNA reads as TGTGCCAGTACGGGCGGAGGGGGCGGGCAGCCCCAGCATTTT.